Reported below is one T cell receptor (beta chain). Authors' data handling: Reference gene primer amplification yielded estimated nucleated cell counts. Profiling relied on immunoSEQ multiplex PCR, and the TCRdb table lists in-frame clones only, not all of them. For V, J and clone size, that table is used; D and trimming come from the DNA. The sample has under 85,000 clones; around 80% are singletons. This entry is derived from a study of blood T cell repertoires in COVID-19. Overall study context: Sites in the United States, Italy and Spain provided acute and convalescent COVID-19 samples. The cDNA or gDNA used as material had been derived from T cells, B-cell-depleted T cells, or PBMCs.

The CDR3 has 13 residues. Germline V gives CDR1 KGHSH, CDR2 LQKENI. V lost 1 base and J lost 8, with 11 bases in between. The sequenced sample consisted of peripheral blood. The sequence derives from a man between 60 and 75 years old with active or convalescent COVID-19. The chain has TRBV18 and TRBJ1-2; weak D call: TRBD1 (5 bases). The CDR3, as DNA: TGTGCCAGCTCACCACTCGTCCAGGGAGGCTACACCTTC. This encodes CASSPLVQGGYTF.